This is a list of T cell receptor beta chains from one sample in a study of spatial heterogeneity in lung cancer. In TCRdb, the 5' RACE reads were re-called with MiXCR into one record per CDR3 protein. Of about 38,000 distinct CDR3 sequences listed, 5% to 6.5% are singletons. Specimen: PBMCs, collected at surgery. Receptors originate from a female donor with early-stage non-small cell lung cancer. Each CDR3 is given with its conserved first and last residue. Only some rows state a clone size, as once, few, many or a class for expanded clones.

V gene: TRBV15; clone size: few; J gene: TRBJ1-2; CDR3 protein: CVTSRQQRGYGYTF
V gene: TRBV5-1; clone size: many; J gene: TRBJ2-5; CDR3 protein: CASSFTGTPGLQETQYF
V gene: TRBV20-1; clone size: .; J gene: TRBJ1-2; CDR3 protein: CSARGTGALNYGYTF
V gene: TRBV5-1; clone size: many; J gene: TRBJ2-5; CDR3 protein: CASSSTGGLQETQYF
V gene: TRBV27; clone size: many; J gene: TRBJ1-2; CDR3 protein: CASSFEGNYGYTF
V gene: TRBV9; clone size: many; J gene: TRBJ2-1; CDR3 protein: CASSVQWNEQFF
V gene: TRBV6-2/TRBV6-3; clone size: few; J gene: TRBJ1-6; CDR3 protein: CASSSPSDHNSPLHF
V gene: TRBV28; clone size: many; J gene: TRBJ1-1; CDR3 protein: CASSRSGFLNTEAFF
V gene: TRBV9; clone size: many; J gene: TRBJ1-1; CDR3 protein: CASSVVGATEAFF
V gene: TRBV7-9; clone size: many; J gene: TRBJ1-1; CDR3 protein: CASSLSPDRGGTEAFF
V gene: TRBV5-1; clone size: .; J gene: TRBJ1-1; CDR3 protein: CASSLSGGNTEAFF
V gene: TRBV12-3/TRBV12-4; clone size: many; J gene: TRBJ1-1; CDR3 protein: CASSLGQSEAFF
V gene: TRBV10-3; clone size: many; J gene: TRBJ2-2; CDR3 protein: CAASGDPDTGELFF
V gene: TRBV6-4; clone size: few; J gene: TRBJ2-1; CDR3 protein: CASSDTTGGYNEQFF
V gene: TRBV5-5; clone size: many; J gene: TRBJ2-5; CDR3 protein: CASSLTGEETQYF
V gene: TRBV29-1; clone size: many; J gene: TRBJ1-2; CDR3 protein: CSVERALGYTF
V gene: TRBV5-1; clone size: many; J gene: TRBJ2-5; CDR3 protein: CASSGLGQYQETQYF
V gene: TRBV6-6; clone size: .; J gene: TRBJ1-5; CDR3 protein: CASNPIPGQRNQPQHF
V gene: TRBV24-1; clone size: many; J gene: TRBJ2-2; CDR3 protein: CATSDSTPGGELFF
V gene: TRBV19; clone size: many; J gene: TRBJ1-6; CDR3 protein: CASTWGLSNSPLHF
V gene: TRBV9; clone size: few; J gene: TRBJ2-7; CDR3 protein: CASSPTGTGGIEQYF
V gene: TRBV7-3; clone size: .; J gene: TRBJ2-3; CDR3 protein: CASSTSGGADTQYF
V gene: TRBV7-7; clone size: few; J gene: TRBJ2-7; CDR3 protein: CASSPHGNSYEQYF
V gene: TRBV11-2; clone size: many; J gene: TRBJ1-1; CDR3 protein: CASSLGNRNTEAFF
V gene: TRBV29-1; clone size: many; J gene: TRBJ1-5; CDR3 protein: CSVRSGAQPQHF
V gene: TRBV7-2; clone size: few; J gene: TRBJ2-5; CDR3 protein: CASSLGGGKETQYF
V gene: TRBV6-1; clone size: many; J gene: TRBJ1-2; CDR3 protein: CASKDMNYGYTF
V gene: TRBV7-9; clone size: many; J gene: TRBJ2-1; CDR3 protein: CASSYFERNEQFF
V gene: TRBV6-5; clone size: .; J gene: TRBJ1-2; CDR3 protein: CASSYTGGDDGYTF
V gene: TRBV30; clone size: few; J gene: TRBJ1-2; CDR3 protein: CAKTRDLGGYTF
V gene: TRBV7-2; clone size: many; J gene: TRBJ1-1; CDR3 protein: CASSSMPGEAFF
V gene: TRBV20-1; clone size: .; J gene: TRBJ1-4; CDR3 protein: CSAEKGAGEKLFF
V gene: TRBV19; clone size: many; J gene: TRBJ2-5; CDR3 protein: CASSRSPAETQYF
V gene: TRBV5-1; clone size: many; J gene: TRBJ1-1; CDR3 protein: CASSLGQGAEAFF
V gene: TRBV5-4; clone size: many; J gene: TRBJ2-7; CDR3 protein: CASSDQGLTQYF
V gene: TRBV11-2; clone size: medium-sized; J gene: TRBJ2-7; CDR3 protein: CASSNIPAYEQYF
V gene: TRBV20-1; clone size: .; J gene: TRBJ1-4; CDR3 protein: CSARLTATNEKLFF
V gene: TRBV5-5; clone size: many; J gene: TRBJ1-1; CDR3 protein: CASSLSPNTEAFF
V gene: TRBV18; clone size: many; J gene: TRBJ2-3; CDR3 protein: CASSPLNRGPKSTDTQYF
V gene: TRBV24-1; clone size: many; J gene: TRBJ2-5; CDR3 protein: CATSDPTAGQGAETQYF
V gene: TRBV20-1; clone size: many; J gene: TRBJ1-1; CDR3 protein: CSARLQANTEAFF
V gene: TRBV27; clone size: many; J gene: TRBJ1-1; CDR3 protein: CASSLRGGNTEAFF
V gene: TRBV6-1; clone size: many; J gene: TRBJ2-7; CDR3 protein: CASRGSYEQYF